A single sample is the source of the 23 T cell receptor beta chains below, sequenced in a study. TCRdb itself ran the 5' RACE reads through MiXCR, one entry per CDR3 protein. The data show 2,500 to 3,000 distinct CDR3 sequences, with 5.5% to 8.5% seen just once and under 6.5% held by the top ten. Sequencing used total memory T cells from blood PBMCs. Documented subset: transitional memory CD4+ T cells. Receptors originate from a female donor with HIV.

About this clonotype: This could be a read error, since a much larger clone is one nucleotide away. The rearrangement joins TRBV10-3 to TRBJ1-1; D is possibly TRBD1 (5 bases). The germline V gene encodes CDR1 ENHRY and CDR2 SYGVKD. The CDR3 length is 15 residues. This CDR3 reads CAISRNDSPRPDAFF. The DNA for the CDR3 is TGTGCCATCAGCCGCAACGACAGCCCCAGACCTGATGCTTTCTTT.

This clonotype is medium-sized in the sample. This sequence joins TRBV6-5 and TRBJ1-2; 7 nucleotides align to TRBD1. V trimming: 4 bases; J trimming: 6 bases; junction bases outside the gene matches: 8. Per germline, CDR1 MNHEY and CDR2 SVGAGI. The CDR3 contains 14 residues. The CDR3 sequence is CASSSYRTGNGYTF. DNA for the CDR3: TGTGCCAGCAGTTCCTATAGGACAGGAAATGGCTACACCTTC.

V usage is TRBV11-1 and J usage is TRBJ1-6; no firm D call. CDR1 and CDR2 (germline): SGHAT, FQDESV (reference sequence). Trimming cost V 4 bases and J 7 bases, with 8 bases left between them. The CDR3 length is 13 residues. The CDR3 DNA is TGTGCCAGCAGCTCGGACGGGAATTCACCCCTCCACTTT. This translates into CASSSDGNSPLHF.

The J gene is TRBJ1-2, the V gene TRBV15, with 7 bases matching TRBD1. The V and J ends lost 6 bases and 2 bases, in that order; junction bases with no gene match: 0. This CDR3 is 12 amino acids long. Germline lookup yields CDR1 LNHNV and CDR2 YYDKDF (reference sequence). Written as DNA, the CDR3 is TGTGCCACCAGAGGGGGCAACTATGGCTACACCTTC. It is translated as CATRGGNYGYTF.

This clonotype is labeled as medium-sized. The chain uses TRBV18 and TRBJ2-1; weak D call: TRBD2 (7 bases). The V end was cut by 0 bases, the J end by 0 bases, with 12 bases between. CDR1 KGHSH and CDR2 LQKENI come from the germline V gene. The CDR3 totals 17 residues. CDR3 loop: CASSPPVGGLSYNEQFF. CDR3 DNA sequence: TGTGCCAGCTCACCACCGGTCGGGGGGCTCTCCTACAATGAGCAGTTCTTC.

By sample fraction, this clonotype is medium-sized. The chain is built from TRBV28 and TRBJ2-5; possible D gene TRBD2, 6 bases. CDR1 and CDR2 (germline): MDHEN, SYDVKM. CDR3 size: 16 residues. Deletions cut 5 bases from V and 4 bases from J, with 20 bases between. The CDR3 DNA reads as TGTGCCAGCAGTCCGCCCCGGGCCCGGAGGGGAGAGACCCAGTACTTC. Translating gives CASSPPRARRGETQYF.

This clonotype was detected a few times. The chain recombines TRBV4-1 with TRBJ1-2, with unresolved D. CDR3 length: 14 residues. From germline, CDR1 is MGHRA and CDR2 YSYEKL. Trimming left V 1 base short and J 8 bases short, with 14 bases between. CDR3 in amino acids: CASSQGNILAGYTF. The CDR3 DNA reads as TGCGCCAGCAGCCAAGGAAATATCCTTGCAGGCTACACCTTC.

By frequency in the sample, this clonotype is medium-sized. This rearrangement joins TRBV10-3 to TRBJ2-1; 8 bases map to TRBD2. Per the germline V gene, CDR1 is ENHRY and CDR2 is SYGVKD. With V trimmed by 6 bases and J by 4 bases, 8 bases remained unmatched. The CDR3 has 15 amino acids. CDR3 sequence reads: CAISPSGGQYNEQFF. CDR3 nucleotide sequence: TGTGCCATCAGCCCCAGCGGGGGTCAATACAATGAGCAGTTCTTC.

Points on this clonotype: Since a much larger clone is just one base distant, this may be a read error. The chain is built from TRBV15 and TRBJ1-5; D is unclear. The CDR3 totals 15 residues. The germline gives CDR1 LNHNV, CDR2 YYDKDF (reference sequence). The CDR3 region is CATSRDRDSNQPQQF. The CDR3 DNA is TGTGCCACCAGCAGAGATAGAGATAGCAATCAGCCCCAGCAATTT.

This clonotype has only one observation. Without the conserved terminal phenylalanine or tryptophan, this CDR3 likely stems from a read error. This rearrangement joins TRBV15 to TRBJ2-1; D is perhaps TRBD1 (5 bases). The CDR3 is 15 amino acids. The germline V and J ends were trimmed by 0 bases and 0 bases, with 6 bases remaining between them. Germline assignment: CDR1 LNHNV and CDR2 YYDKDF (reference sequence). Here the CDR3 reads CATSRDRASYNEQFL. For the CDR3, the DNA is TGTGCCACCAGCAGAGACAGGGCCTCCTACAATGAGCAGTTCTTA.

In its sample, this clonotype ranks as medium-sized. V gene TRBV24-1 combines with J gene TRBJ2-5, with D perhaps given as TRBD1 or TRBD2 (5 bases each). Germline CDR1 reads KGHDR; CDR2 reads SFDVKD. The V gene lost 6 bases and the J gene lost 3 bases, with 16 bases spanning the gap. This CDR3 region has 15 residues. CDR3 residues: CATSMPSGAKETQYF. The CDR3 nucleotides read TGTGCCACCAGTATGCCCTCCGGGGCTAAAGAGACCCAGTACTTC.

The chain employs TRBV7-6 and TRBJ1-6; D unclear. CDR3 length equals 12 residues. Trimming cost V 3 bases and J 7 bases, with 4 bases left between them. The germline gives CDR1 SGHVS, CDR2 FNYEAQ. The CDR3 reads CASSFQNSPLHF. CDR3 nucleotides: TGTGCCAGCAGCTTTCAAAATTCACCCCTCCACTTT.

By its share, this clonotype is medium-sized (0.01 to 0.1%). The gene calls are TRBV6-2 or TRBV6-3 and TRBJ1-6, with D unresolved. Germline loops: CDR1 MNHEY, CDR2 SVGEGT. The germline V and J ends were trimmed by 2 bases and 16 bases, with 12 bases remaining between them. CDR3 length equals 12 residues. The CDR3 bases are TGTGCCAGCAGTTACCCTGATAAGGGTCTCCACTTT. Translating gives CASSYPDKGLHF.

The V and J genes are TRBV12-3 or TRBV12-4 and TRBJ1-2; D call uncertain. Trimming stripped 5 bases from V and 2 bases from J, with 12 bases between. This CDR3 contains 14 residues. CDR3 sequence (DNA): TGTGCCAGCAGTAGTTCTCAACAAAACTATGGCTACACCTTC. Translation gives CASSSSQQNYGYTF.

The V and J genes are TRBV15 and TRBJ1-1; D unclear. The germline V and J ends were trimmed by 4 bases and 1 base, with 22 bases remaining between them. Germline CDR1 LNHNV, CDR2 YYDKDF (reference sequence). The CDR3 has 18 amino acids. The CDR3 spells CATSKGFGLLRRNTEAFF. The DNA for the CDR3 is TGTGCCACCAGCAAAGGCTTTGGGTTACTTAGAAGGAACACTGAAGCTTTCTTT.

By frequency in the sample, this clonotype is medium-sized. The rearrangement uses TRBV6-1 and TRBJ2-5; 12 bases align to TRBD2. CDR1 MNHNS and CDR2 SASEGT come from the germline V gene. There are 16 residues in the CDR3. J gave up 5 bases and V 5 bases, and 9 bases lay outside the gene matches. The CDR3 region is CASSRTPTSGGETQYF. CDR3 coding DNA: TGTGCCAGCAGTCGCACCCCGACTAGCGGGGGTGAGACCCAGTACTTC.

This chain uses TRBV29-1 with TRBJ1-5; no clear D gene. Germline V gene sequence: CDR1 SQVTM, CDR2 ANQGSEA. The V and J ends lost 4 bases and 4 bases respectively, with 11 bases between them. This CDR3 is 13 amino acids long. CDR3 in DNA: TGCAGCGTTGCTTTAACAGAGAATCAGCCCCAGCATTTT. Protein: CSVALTENQPQHF.

Only a few counts were recorded for this clonotype. The chain carries TRBV4-2 and TRBJ1-1, with unresolved D. The CDR3 extends over 13 amino acids. Germline values: CDR1 LGHNA, CDR2 YNFKEQ. The V end was cut by 0 bases, the J end by 5 bases, with 7 bases between. As DNA, the CDR3 is TGTGCCAGCAGCCAAGAGTGGGGAACTGAAGCTTTCTTT. It yields the protein CASSQEWGTEAFF.

By proportion, this clonotype is medium-sized. The chain employs TRBV7-2 and TRBJ1-2, with 9 bases fitting TRBD1. V gave up 4 bases and J gave up 7 bases; unmatched junction bases: 7. Germline loops: CDR1 SGHTA, CDR2 FQGNSA. The CDR3 sequence is 14 residues long. CDR3 nucleotides: TGTGCCAGCAGCTCCCCGGGACAGGGTTTTGGCTACACCTTC. It translates to CASSSPGQGFGYTF.

The rearrangement links TRBV5-5 to TRBJ1-1; maybe TRBD1 (6 bases). The CDR3 sequence is 17 residues long. The germline V gene has CDR1 SGHKS and CDR2 YYEKEE (reference sequence). Deletions cut 0 bases from V and 5 bases from J, with 20 bases between. CDR3 in amino acids: CASSLVSTALQGTEAFF. As DNA, the CDR3 is TGTGCCAGCAGCTTGGTTTCGACAGCCCTGCAGGGGACTGAAGCTTTCTTT.

This clonotype is medium-sized in the sample. The chain uses TRBV30 and TRBJ2-1, with TRBD1 identical over 7 bases. Germline lookup yields CDR1 GTSNPN and CDR2 SVGIG (reference sequence). CDR3 length: 14 residues. V was pared by 3 bases and J by 4 bases, with 6 bases of the junction left unmatched. CDR3: CAWRRGGLYNEQFF. CDR3 DNA: TGTGCCTGGAGGAGAGGGGGCCTTTACAATGAGCAGTTCTTC.

The chain joins TRBV11-1 to TRBJ2-3; 15 nucleotides match TRBD2. The CDR3 has 17 amino acids. Germline V gene sequence: CDR1 SGHAT, CDR2 FQDESV (reference sequence). V gave up 1 base and J gave up 5 bases; unmatched junction bases: 4. The CDR3: CASSLGTSGGAIDTQYF. In DNA, the CDR3 is TGTGCCAGCAGCTTAGGGACTAGCGGGGGGGCTATAGATACGCAGTATTTT.

By share, this clonotype ranks as medium-sized (0.01 to 0.1%). The V call is TRBV12-3 or TRBV12-4, the J call TRBJ1-5, with D uncertain. The CDR3 extends over 15 amino acids. V lost 1 base and J 2 bases, leaving 9 bases between the germline ends. CDR3 bases: TGTGCCAGCAGTTTAGGGGGAAGTCGCAATCAGCCCCAGCATTTT. This sequence encodes CASSLGGSRNQPQHF.